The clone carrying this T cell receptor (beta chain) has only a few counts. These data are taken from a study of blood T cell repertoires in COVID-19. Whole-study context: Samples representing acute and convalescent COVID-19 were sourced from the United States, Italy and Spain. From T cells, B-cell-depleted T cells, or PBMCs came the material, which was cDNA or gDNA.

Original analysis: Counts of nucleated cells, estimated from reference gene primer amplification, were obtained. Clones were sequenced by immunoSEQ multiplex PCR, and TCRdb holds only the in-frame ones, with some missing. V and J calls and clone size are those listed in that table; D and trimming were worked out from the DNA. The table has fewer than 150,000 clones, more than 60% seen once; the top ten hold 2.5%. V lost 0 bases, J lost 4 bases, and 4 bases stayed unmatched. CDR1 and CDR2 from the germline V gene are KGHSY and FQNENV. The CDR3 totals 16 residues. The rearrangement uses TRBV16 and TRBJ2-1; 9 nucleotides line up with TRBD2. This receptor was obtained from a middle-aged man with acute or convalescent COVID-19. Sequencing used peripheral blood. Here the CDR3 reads CASSQSGAGGYNEQFF. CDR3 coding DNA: TGTGCCAGCAGCCAATCTGGAGCGGGGGGATACAATGAGCAGTTCTTC.